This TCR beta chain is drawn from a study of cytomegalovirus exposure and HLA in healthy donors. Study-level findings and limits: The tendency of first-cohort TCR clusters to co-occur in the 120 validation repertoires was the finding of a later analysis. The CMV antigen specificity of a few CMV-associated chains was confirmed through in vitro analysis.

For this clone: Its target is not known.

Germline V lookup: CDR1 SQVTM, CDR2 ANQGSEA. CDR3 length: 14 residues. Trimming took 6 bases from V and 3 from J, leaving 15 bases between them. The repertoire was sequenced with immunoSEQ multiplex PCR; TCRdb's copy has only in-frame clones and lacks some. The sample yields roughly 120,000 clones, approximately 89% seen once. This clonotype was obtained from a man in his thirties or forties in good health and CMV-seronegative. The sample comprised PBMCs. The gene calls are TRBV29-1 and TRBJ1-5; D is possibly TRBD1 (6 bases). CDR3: CSVETGDNNQPQHF. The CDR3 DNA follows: TGCAGCGTGGAGACAGGAGACAACAATCAGCCCCAGCATTTT.